In this sample, the clone carrying this T cell receptor beta chain turned up many times. The antigen is undetermined. One entry per CDR3 protein results from TCRdb running MiXCR on the 5' RACE reads. The data show about 240,000 distinct CDR3 sequences, roughly a tenth seen once. This sample is drawn from a study of identical twins. Study-wide findings and caveats: The authors drew conclusions from cross-sectional statistical analysis rather than following the same donors. The study found excess low generation probability among twin-shared out-of-frame alpha sequences.

The CDR3 consists of 17 residues. This clonotype was obtained from a man between 45 and 60 years old in good health. This chain links TRBV21-1 with TRBJ1-5; the D call TRBD1 from the table was never checked on the DNA. TRBV21-1 is a listed pseudogene. Material for sequencing was memory T cells sorted from blood. Here the CDR3 DNA reads TGTGCCAGCAGCAAAATACCGGGACATTACTTAAATCAGCCCCAGCATTTT. Protein sequence: CASSKIPGHYLNQPQHF.